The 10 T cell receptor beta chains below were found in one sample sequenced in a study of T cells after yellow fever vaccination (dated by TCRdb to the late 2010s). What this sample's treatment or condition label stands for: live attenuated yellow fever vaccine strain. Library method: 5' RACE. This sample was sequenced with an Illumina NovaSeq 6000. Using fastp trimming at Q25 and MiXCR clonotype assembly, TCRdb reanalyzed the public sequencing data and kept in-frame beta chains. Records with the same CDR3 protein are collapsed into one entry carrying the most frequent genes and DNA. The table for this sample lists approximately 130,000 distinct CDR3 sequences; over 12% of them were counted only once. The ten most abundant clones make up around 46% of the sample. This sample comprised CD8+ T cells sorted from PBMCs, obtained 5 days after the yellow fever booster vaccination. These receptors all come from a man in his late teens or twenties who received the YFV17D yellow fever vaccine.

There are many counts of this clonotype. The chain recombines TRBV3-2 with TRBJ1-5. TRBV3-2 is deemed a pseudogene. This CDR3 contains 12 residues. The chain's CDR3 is CASSQDNQPQHF. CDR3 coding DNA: TGTGCCAGCAGCCAAGACAATCAGCCCCAGCATTTT.

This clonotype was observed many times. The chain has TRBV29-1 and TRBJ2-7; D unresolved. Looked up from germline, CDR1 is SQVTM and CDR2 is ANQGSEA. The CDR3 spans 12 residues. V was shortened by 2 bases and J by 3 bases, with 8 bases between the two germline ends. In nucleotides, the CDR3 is TGCAGCGTTGAACGTTCCGACTACGAGCAGTACTTC. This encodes CSVERSDYEQYF.

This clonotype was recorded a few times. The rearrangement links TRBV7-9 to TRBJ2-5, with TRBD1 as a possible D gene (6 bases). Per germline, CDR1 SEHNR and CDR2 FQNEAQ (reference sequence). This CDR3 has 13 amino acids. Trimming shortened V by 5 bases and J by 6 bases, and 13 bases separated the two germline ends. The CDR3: CASSPPRGQTQYF. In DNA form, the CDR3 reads TGTGCCAGCAGCCCCCCCAGGGGCCAGACCCAGTACTTC.

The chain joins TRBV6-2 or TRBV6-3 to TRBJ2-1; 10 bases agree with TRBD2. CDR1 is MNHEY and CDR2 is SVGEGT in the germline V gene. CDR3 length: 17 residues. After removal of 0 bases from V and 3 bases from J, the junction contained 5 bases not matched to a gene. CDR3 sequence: CASSYSELAGNYNEQFF. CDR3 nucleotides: TGTGCCAGCAGTTACTCCGAACTAGCGGGGAACTACAATGAGCAGTTCTTC.

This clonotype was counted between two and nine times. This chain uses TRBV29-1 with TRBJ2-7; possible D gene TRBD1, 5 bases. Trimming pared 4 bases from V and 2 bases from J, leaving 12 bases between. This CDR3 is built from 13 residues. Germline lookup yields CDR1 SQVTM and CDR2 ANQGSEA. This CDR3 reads CSVVPGPTYEQYF. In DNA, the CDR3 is TGCAGCGTTGTCCCAGGGCCGACCTACGAGCAGTACTTC.

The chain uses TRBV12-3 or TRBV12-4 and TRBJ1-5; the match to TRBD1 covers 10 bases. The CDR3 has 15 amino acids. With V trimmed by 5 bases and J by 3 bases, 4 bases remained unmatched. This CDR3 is CASSPGTGDNQPQHF. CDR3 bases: TGTGCCAGCAGTCCCGGGACAGGGGACAATCAGCCCCAGCATTTT.

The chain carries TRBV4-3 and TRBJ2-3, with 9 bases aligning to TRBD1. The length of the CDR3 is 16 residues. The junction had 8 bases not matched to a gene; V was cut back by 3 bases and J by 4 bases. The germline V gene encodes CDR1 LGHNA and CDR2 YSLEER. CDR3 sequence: CASSQETGGNPDTQYF. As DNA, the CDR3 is TGCGCCAGCAGCCAGGAAACAGGGGGCAACCCAGATACGCAGTATTTT.

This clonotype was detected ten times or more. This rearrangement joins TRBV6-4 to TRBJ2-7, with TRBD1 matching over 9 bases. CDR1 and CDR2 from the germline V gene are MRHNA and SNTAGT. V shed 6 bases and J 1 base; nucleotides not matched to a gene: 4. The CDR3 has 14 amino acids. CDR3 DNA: TGTGCCAGCAGGGGGACAGGGCTATCCTACGAGCAGTACGTC. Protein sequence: CASRGTGLSYEQYV.

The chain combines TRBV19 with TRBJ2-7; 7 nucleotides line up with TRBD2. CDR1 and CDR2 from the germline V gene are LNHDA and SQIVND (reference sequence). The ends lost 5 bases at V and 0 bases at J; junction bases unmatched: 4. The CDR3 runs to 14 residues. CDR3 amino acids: CASSAAGVSYEQYF. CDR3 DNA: TGTGCCAGTAGTGCCGCGGGGGTCTCCTACGAGCAGTACTTC.

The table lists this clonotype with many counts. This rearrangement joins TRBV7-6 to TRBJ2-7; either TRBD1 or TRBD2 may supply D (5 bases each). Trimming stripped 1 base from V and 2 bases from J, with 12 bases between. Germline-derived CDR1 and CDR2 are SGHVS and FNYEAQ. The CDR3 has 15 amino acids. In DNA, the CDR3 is TGTGCCAGCAGCTTAGGGGGCAGACTACCCTACGAGCAGTACTTC. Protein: CASSLGGRLPYEQYF.